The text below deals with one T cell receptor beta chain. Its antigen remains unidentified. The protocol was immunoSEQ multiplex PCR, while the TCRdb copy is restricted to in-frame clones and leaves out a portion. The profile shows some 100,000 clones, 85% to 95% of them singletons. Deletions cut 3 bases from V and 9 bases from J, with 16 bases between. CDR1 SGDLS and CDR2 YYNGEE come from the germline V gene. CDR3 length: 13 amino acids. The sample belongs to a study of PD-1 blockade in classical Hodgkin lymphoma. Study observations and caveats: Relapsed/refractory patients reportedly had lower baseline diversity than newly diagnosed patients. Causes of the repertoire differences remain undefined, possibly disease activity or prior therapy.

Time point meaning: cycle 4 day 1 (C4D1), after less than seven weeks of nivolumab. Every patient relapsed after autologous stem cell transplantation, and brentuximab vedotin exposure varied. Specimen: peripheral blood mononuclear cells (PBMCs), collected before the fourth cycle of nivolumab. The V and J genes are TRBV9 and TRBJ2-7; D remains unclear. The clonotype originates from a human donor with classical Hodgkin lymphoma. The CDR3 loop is CASSGSADRGQYF. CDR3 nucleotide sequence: TGTGCCAGCAGCGGCAGTGCAGATCGCGGGCAGTACTTC.